This TCR beta chain originates from a study of blood T cell repertoires in COVID-19. Study as a whole: Italy, Spain and the United States were the sources of the convalescent and acute COVID-19 samples. The analysed material was cDNA or gDNA that came from T cells, B-cell-depleted T cells, or PBMCs.

Repertoires were generated with immunoSEQ multiplex PCR, while TCRdb's copy carries only in-frame clones and drops some. The data contain about 320,000 clones, almost 85% of them singletons. The length of the CDR3 is 14 residues. The junction had 7 bases not matched to a gene; V was cut back by 7 bases and J by 4 bases. Germline V CDR1 and CDR2: MNHEY, SVGAGI. The V and J genes are TRBV6-5 and TRBJ2-5; TRBD2 matches at 9 bases. The sample comprised peripheral blood. The TCR sequence derives from a human donor in a cohort sampled during active COVID-19. The CDR3 DNA follows: TGTGCCAGCAACCAATTAGCGGGGGCAGAGACCCAGTACTTC. It yields the protein CASNQLAGAETQYF.